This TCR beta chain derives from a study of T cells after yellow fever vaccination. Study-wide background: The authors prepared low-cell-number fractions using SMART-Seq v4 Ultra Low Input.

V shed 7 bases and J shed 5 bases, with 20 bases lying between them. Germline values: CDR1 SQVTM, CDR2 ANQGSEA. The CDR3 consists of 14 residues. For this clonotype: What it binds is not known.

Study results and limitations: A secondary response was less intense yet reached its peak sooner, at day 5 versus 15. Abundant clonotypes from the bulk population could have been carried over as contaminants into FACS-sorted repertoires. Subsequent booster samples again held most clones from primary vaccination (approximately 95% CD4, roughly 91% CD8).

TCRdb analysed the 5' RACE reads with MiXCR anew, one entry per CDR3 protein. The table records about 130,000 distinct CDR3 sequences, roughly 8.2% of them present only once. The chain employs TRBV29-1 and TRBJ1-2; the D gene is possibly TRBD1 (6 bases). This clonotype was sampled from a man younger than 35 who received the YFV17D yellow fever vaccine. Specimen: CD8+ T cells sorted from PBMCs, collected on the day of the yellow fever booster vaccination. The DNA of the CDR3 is TGCAGCGCCTCCCAGGGGAGGGAGACGTATGGCTACACCTTC. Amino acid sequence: CSASQGRETYGYTF.